What follows are 7 T cell receptor beta chains derived from one specimen sequenced in a study of CD4 and CD8 cells across lung adenocarcinoma regions. Each CDR3 protein gets one entry after TCRdb re-called the PCR reads with MiXCR. Among 7,500 to 8,500 distinct CDR3 sequences listed, nearly 55% were seen once. Specimen: CD8+ T cells from the center of a lung tumor. These receptors were obtained from a female donor with lung adenocarcinoma. The CD4 and CD8 labels of this study may be unreliable.

This chain links TRBV7-2 with TRBJ2-4, with no clear D. The CDR3 runs 11 residues. V shed 8 bases and J shed 8 bases, with 10 bases lying between them. From germline, CDR1 is SGHTA and CDR2 FQGNSA. The CDR3 spells CASRAQDIQYF. The CDR3 DNA reads TGTGCCAGCCGAGCGCAAGACATTCAGTACTTC.

As to this clonotype: An end of the junction differs from the germline gene, which may be a read error. The rearrangement links TRBV11-2 to TRBJ2-5, with 8 bases lining up with TRBD2. Looked up from germline, CDR1 is SGHAT and CDR2 is FQNNGV. The CDR3 is 15 amino acids. The CDR3 reads CGGSFGGGPVETQYF. CDR3 coding DNA: TGTGGCGGGAGCTTCGGGGGGGGTCCTGTAGAGACGCAGTATTTC.

The rearrangement links TRBV12-3 or TRBV12-4 to TRBJ2-5; maybe TRBD2 (6 bases). The J call may be in error: the DNA end matches TRBJ2-7 better. CDR3 size: 15 residues. CDR3 region: CASSRGLAGTGEQYF. The CDR3 nucleotides read TGTGCCAGCAGCCGGGGACTCGCAGGAACGGGCGAGCAGTACTTC.

This clonotype is deemed medium-sized (0.01 to 0.1%). The genes are TRBV6-1 and TRBJ2-3; D is possibly TRBD1 (6 bases). This CDR3 has 15 amino acids. Germline V gene lookup returns CDR1 MNHNS and CDR2 SASEGT. Trimming took off 6 bases at V and 4 bases at J, with 17 bases between the two ends. The CDR3 DNA sequence: TGTGCCAGCAGCTTGAAGTCAGGGGCTGCAGATACGCAGTATTTT. It translates to CASSLKSGAADTQYF.

The CDR3 DNA is TGTGCCAGCAGTTGGGGGGGTGGGTTAGATCCTTACACAGATACGCAGTATTTT. Residues: CASSWGGGLDPYTDTQYF. This rearrangement joins TRBV12-3 or TRBV12-4 to TRBJ2-3; 7 positions agree with TRBD2. The junction had 15 bases not matched to a gene; V was cut back by 4 bases and J by 2 bases. This CDR3 has 18 residues.

The V and J genes are TRBV7-2 and TRBJ2-3; 8 bases map to TRBD1. The CDR3 is 16 amino acids. Germline V gene lookup returns CDR1 SGHTA and CDR2 FQGNSA. Losses at the gene ends were 6 bases for V and 2 bases for J; bases not matched to a gene: 10. The CDR3 region has the DNA TGTGCCAGCAGGGCCGGGACAGGACTAACCACAGATACGCAGTATTTT. It yields the protein CASRAGTGLTTDTQYF.

V usage is TRBV6-1 and J usage is TRBJ2-3, with 11 bases fitting TRBD1. The CDR3 consists of 15 residues. V gave up 7 bases and J gave up 5 bases; unmatched junction bases: 8. The germline gives CDR1 MNHNS, CDR2 SASEGT. CDR3 DNA: TGTGCCAGCACCGAGGGACAGGGGGGCAAAGATACGCAGTATTTT. This gives the protein CASTEGQGGKDTQYF.